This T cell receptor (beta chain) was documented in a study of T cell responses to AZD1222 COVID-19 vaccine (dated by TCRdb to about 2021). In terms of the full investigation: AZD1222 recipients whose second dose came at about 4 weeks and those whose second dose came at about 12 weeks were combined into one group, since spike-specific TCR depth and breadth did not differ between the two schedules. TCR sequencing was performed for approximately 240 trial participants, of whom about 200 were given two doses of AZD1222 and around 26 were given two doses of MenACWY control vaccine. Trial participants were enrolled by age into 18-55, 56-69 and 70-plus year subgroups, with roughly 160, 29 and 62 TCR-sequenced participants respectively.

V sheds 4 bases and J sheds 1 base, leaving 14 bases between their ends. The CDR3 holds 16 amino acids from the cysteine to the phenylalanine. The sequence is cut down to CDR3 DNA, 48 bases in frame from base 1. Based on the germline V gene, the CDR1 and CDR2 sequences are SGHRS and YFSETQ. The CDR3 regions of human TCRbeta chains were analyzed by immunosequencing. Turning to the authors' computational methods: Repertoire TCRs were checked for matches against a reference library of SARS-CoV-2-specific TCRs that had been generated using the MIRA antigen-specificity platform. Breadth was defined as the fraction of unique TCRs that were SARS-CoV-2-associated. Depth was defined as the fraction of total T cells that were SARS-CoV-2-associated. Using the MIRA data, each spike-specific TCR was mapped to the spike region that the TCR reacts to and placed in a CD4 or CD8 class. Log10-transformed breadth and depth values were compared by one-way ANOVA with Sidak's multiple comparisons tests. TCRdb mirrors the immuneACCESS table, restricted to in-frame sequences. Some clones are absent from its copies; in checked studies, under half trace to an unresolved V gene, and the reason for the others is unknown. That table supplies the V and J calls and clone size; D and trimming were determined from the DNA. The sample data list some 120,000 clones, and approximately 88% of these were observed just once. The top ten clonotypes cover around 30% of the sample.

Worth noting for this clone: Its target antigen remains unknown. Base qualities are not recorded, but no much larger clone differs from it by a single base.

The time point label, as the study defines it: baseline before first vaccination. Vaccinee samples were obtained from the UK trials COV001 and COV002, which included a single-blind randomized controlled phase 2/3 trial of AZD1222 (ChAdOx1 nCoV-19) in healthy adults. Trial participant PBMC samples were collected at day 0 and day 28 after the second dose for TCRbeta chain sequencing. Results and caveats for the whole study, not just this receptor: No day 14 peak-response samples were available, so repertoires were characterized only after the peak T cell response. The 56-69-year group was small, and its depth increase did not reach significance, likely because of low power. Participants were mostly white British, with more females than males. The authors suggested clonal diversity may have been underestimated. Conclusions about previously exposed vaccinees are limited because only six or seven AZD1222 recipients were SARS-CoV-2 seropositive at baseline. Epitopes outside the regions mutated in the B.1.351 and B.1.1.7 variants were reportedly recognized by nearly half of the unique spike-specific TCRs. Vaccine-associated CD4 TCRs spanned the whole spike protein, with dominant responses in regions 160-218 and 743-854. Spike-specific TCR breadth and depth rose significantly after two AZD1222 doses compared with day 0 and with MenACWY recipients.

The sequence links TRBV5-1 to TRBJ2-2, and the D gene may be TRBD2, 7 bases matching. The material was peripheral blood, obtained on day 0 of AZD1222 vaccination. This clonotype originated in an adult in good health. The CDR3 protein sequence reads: CASSRGDTKNTGELFF. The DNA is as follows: TGCGCCAGCAGCCGGGGGGACACGAAGAACACCGGGGAGCTGTTTTTT.